These 21 T cell receptor beta chains originate from one sample sequenced in a study of blood T cell repertoires in COVID-19. This table comes from immunoSEQ multiplex PCR, and its TCRdb copy is limited to in-frame clones, with some not included. Among 150,000 to 200,000 clones listed, under 90% were seen once. The specimen sequenced was peripheral blood. Every receptor here comes from an elderly woman with acute or convalescent COVID-19.

The gene calls are TRBV27 and TRBJ2-7; D perhaps matches TRBD1 (5 bases). V lost 7 bases and J lost 5, with 9 bases in between. CDR1 MNHEY and CDR2 SMNVEV come from the germline V gene (reference sequence). This CDR3 is 11 amino acids long. This CDR3 is CASKGPHEQYF. CDR3 nucleotides: TGTGCCAGCAAGGGGCCACACGAGCAGTACTTC.

The genes are TRBV6-5 and TRBJ2-7; D might be TRBD1 (5 bases). The V gene's germline CDR1 is MNHEY and CDR2 SVGAGI. The V and J ends lost 7 bases and 2 bases respectively, with 9 bases between them. The CDR3 spans 12 residues. In DNA form, the CDR3 reads TGTGCCAGCAAGGACACGCCCTACGAGCAGTACTTC. Translating it yields CASKDTPYEQYF.

The CDR3 DNA sequence: TGCGCCAGCAGTGAGTGGCCCCCTAGCACAGATACGCAGTATTTT. Protein product: CASSEWPPSTDTQYF. The chain recombines TRBV10-2 with TRBJ2-3; no firm D call. Trimming cost V 1 base and J 0 bases, with 8 bases left between them. CDR1 is WSHSY, CDR2 SAAADI, per germline. The CDR3 is 15 residues long.

Concerning this clone itself: This specimen includes other DNA sequences encoding the same CDR3. This chain uses TRBV13 with TRBJ1-2; 8 bases align to TRBD1. Germline V gives CDR1 PRHDT, CDR2 FYEKMQ (reference sequence). CDR3 length equals 14 residues. With V trimmed by 0 bases and J by 4 bases, 1 base remained unmatched. The CDR3 protein is CASSLGQGAYGYTF. CDR3 DNA: TGTGCCAGCAGCTTAGGGCAGGGGGCCTATGGCTACACCTTC.

The genes are TRBV4-3 and TRBJ2-3, with a possible D match to TRBD2 (7 bases). This CDR3 contains 16 residues. Trimming took 0 bases from V and 2 from J, leaving 12 bases between them. From germline, CDR1 is LGHNA and CDR2 YSLEER. The CDR3 DNA is TGCGCCAGCAGCCAAGAGGCGGGGGCGAACACAGATACGCAGTATTTT. This codes for CASSQEAGANTDTQYF.

The chain couples TRBV2 to TRBJ1-4; 7 bases are a match to TRBD1. CDR1 and CDR2 (germline): SNHLY, FYNNEI. After removal of 4 bases from V and 9 bases from J, the junction contained 11 bases not matched to a gene. The CDR3 consists of 15 residues. CDR3 region: CASSARDRTRQKLFF. CDR3 in DNA: TGTGCCAGCAGTGCCCGGGACAGAACCCGACAAAAACTGTTTTTT.

The J gene is TRBJ2-5, the V gene TRBV6-6; D is ambiguous. Trimming stripped 2 bases from V and 1 base from J, with 5 bases between. Germline V gives CDR1 MNHNY, CDR2 SVGAGI (reference sequence). The CDR3 is 13 amino acids. The CDR3 bases are TGTGCCAGCAGTTACCCGTCCCAAGAGACCCAGTACTTC. Protein: CASSYPSQETQYF.

The chain carries TRBV13 and TRBJ1-2; no reliable D call. The V end was cut by 0 bases, the J end by 4 bases, with 12 bases between. CDR1 is PRHDT, CDR2 FYEKMQ, per germline (reference sequence). The CDR3 totals 15 residues. The CDR3 coding sequence is TGTGCCAGCAGCTTAGGATTCCAGGCGGGCTATGGCTACACCTTC. Translation gives CASSLGFQAGYGYTF.

The CDR3 DNA reads as TGTGCCAGCAGCTTCCAGGGACAGGGCGCCTACGAGCAGTACTTC. This translates into CASSFQGQGAYEQYF. The chain is built from TRBV7-2 and TRBJ2-7; 9 bases match TRBD1. The germline gives CDR1 SGHTA, CDR2 FQGNSA. The CDR3 contains 15 residues. V dropped 3 bases and J dropped 2; count of bases not matched to a gene: 5.

The J gene is TRBJ2-7, the V gene TRBV7-9; TRBD1 might be the D (5 bases). Per the germline V gene, CDR1 is SEHNR and CDR2 is FQNEAQ (reference sequence). V was pared by 1 base and J by 4 bases, with 17 bases between. The CDR3 totals 16 residues. CDR3 in DNA: TGTGCCAGCAGCTTAGACTGGACATCCTATCCATACGAGCAGTACTTC. Translating it yields CASSLDWTSYPYEQYF.

This chain uses TRBV15 with TRBJ2-1, with TRBD2 matching 10 bases. Trimming at V came to 3 bases and at J to 7 bases, leaving 9 bases not matched to a gene. CDR3 length equals 16 residues. CDR1 and CDR2 from the germline V gene are LNHNV and YYDKDF (reference sequence). The CDR3 DNA sequence: TGTGCCACCAGCAGGGAGCTAGCGGGGGTGGGTAATGAGCAGTTCTTC. Translated, it gives CATSRELAGVGNEQFF.

The chain employs TRBV7-9 and TRBJ1-2; a weak D match, TRBD1 (5 bases). Trimming left V 5 bases short and J 1 base short, with 20 bases between. This CDR3 spans 17 amino acids. Germline CDR1 and CDR2: SEHNR and FQNEAQ (reference sequence). The CDR3 region has the DNA TGTGCCAGCAGCCCACCCCGGCCAGGGCTCTTTAACTATGGCTACACCTTC. As protein: CASSPPRPGLFNYGYTF.

CDR3 nucleotides: TGTGCCAGCAGACCAAGCGCGGGGCGAGGAGCCTACGAGCAGTACTTC. Translated, it gives CASRPSAGRGAYEQYF. This chain links TRBV7-2 with TRBJ2-7; tentative D call: TRBD2 (6 bases). The CDR3 is made up of 16 amino acids. Per the germline V gene, CDR1 is SGHTA and CDR2 is FQGNSA. Trimming removed 6 bases from V and 2 bases from J, with 20 bases in between.

This clone was recorded a few times. The V call is TRBV7-3, the J call TRBJ1-3; perhaps TRBD1 as D (6 bases). V was pared by 3 bases and J by 0 bases, with 15 bases between. Germline assignment: CDR1 SGHTA and CDR2 FQGTGA. This CDR3 spans 17 amino acids. The CDR3: CASSFPTGKVSGNTIYF. The CDR3 nucleotides are TGTGCCAGCAGCTTCCCCACAGGGAAGGTCTCTGGAAACACCATATATTTT.

V usage is TRBV6-6 and J usage is TRBJ2-7, with D hard to call. CDR1 and CDR2 from the germline V gene are MNHNY and SVGAGI (reference sequence). This CDR3 region has 11 residues. Trimming pared 2 bases from V and 5 bases from J, leaving 4 bases between. CDR3 sequence reads: CASSYVNEQYF. CDR3 coding DNA: TGTGCCAGCAGTTACGTCAACGAGCAGTACTTC.

The chain is built from TRBV5-6 and TRBJ1-1; unclear D gene. Germline V gene lookup returns CDR1 SGHDT and CDR2 YYEEEE. The CDR3 consists of 14 residues. The V gene lost 4 bases and the J gene lost 4 bases, with 14 bases spanning the gap. CDR3 nucleotide sequence: TGTGCCAGCAGCGCGGGAGGACGGCGCACTGAAGCTTTCTTT. Translation: CASSAGGRRTEAFF.

The rearrangement uses TRBV5-5 and TRBJ1-5; TRBD1 is a possible D gene (5 bases). Germline lookup yields CDR1 SGHKS and CDR2 YYEKEE (reference sequence). The V and J ends lost 0 bases and 2 bases respectively, with 9 bases between them. The CDR3 is 15 amino acids. CDR3 nucleotide sequence: TGTGCCAGCAGCTTGGGGGGCAGAGGCAATCAGCCCCAGCATTTT. Its translation: CASSLGGRGNQPQHF.

The chain carries TRBV4-2 and TRBJ1-2; 9 nucleotides line up with TRBD1. J gave up 3 bases and V 3 bases, and 5 bases lay outside the gene matches. CDR1 LGHNA and CDR2 YNFKEQ come from the germline V gene. The CDR3 totals 15 residues. CDR3 DNA sequence: TGTGCCAGCAGCCAGTTCCGGACAGGGGACTATGGCTACACCTTC. Its translation is CASSQFRTGDYGYTF.

The rearrangement uses TRBV29-1 and TRBJ1-2; the D is unclear. The CDR3 runs to 13 residues. Trimming pared 0 bases from V and 8 bases from J, leaving 13 bases between. Germline assignment: CDR1 SQVTM and CDR2 ANQGSEA. CDR3 residues: CSVEDAGFLGYTF. The CDR3 DNA reads TGCAGCGTTGAAGACGCGGGGTTCTTGGGCTACACCTTC.

This sequence joins TRBV29-1 and TRBJ1-1; D perhaps matches TRBD1 (5 bases). The germline V gene encodes CDR1 SQVTM and CDR2 ANQGSEA. The CDR3 has 12 amino acids. V lost 6 bases, J lost 3 bases, and 11 bases lay in between. The CDR3 spells CSVSGGDTEAFF. In DNA, the CDR3 is TGCAGCGTCTCCGGGGGGGACACTGAAGCTTTCTTT.

This clone turned up a few times. The J gene is TRBJ2-1, the V gene TRBV19, with 8 bases fitting TRBD1. The CDR3 extends over 13 amino acids. The germline V gene has CDR1 LNHDA and CDR2 SQIVND (reference sequence). The V gene end was trimmed by 3 bases and the J gene end by 10 bases; junction bases not matched to a gene: 5. The CDR3 spells CASSIGTGLEQFF. DNA for the CDR3: TGTGCCAGTAGTATTGGGACAGGTCTGGAGCAGTTCTTC.